This T cell receptor beta chain was found in a study of identical twins. V was cut by 0 bases and J by 4 bases, with 3 bases left in between. Germline V gene data show CDR1 as MNHEY and CDR2 as SVGEGT. The CDR3 is 13 amino acids. A universal primer site came from template switching; cDNA carried unique molecular identifiers. TCRdb recomputed calls from the 5' RACE reads with MiXCR, one row per CDR3 protein. The data show more than 650,000 distinct CDR3 sequences, around 6.1% seen once. This clonotype was detected many times. Antigen unknown. Whole-study results and caveats: Monozygotic twin pairs showed more out-of-frame TCR alpha sharing than models estimated.

This chain uses TRBV6-2 or TRBV6-3 with TRBJ2-2; D is undetermined. The sample taken for sequencing was naive T cells sorted from blood. The clonotype comes from a man aged 18 to 29 in good health. CDR3 DNA: TGTGCCAGCAGTTACTCTGTCACCGGGGAGCTGTTTTTT. Its protein is CASSYSVTGELFF.